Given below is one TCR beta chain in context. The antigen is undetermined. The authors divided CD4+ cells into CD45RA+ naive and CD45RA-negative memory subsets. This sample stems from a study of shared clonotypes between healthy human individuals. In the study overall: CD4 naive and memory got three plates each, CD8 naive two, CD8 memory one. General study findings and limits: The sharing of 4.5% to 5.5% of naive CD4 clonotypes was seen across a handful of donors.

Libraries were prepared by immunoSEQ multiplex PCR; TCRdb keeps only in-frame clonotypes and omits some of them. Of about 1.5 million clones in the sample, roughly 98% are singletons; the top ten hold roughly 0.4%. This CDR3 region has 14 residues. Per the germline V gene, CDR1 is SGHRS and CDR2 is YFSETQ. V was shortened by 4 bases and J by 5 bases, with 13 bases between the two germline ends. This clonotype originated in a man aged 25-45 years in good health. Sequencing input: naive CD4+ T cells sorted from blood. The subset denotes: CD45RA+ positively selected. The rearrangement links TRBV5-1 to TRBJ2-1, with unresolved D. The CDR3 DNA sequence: TGCGCCAGCAGCCCCCGGGCCCGAGACAATGAGCAGTTCTTC. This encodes CASSPRARDNEQFF.